Listed below are T cell receptor beta chains from one sample, sequenced in a study of blood T cell repertoires in COVID-19. Profiled with immunoSEQ multiplex PCR; TCRdb holds only in-frame clones, not every one. The sample has 70,000 to 95,000 clones, roughly nine tenths seen once. Sequenced: peripheral blood. Source of these receptors: a woman of 80 years or more with active COVID-19. The CDR3 runs from the conserved cysteine through the conserved F or W. D genes are given only for firm matches. Part of the rows lack a size; the others show once, few, many or a class for expanded clones.

d_gene	v_gene	abundance	j_gene	len	CDR3nt	CDR3aa
-	TRBV7-9	-	TRBJ1-2	12	TGTGCCAGCAGCTCCTCAATCGGTGGCTACACCTTC	CASSSSIGGYTF
-	TRBV10-2	-	TRBJ2-5	18	TGCGCCAGCAGTGGGCTATTTATATCCACCGGGGGGCGAGAGACCCAGTACTTC	CASSGLFISTGGRETQYF
TRBD2	TRBV6-6	-	TRBJ2-7	14	TGTGCCAGCCTGGGAGCGGGAGGTATAGGCGAGCAGTACTTC	CASLGAGGIGEQYF
-	TRBV5-4	-	TRBJ2-3	15	TGTGCCAGCAGGCGGGACAGCCTTGGGGGGAATACGCAGTATTTT	CASRRDSLGGNTQYF
-	TRBV14	-	TRBJ2-3	21	TGTGCCAGCAGCATAAGACCCATTACAGGGCCAGTTGAAAAAAGCACAGATACGCAGTATTTT	CASSIRPITGPVEKSTDTQYF
-	TRBV10-3	-	TRBJ1-2	13	TGTGCCATCAGTGTCGGGGTTTGGGATGGCTACACCTTC	CAISVGVWDGYTF
TRBD2	TRBV4-3	-	TRBJ2-1	17	TGCGCCAGCAGCCAAGCAGGCCTAGCGGGACTTCCCCATGAGCAGTTCTTC	CASSQAGLAGLPHEQFF
TRBD2	TRBV12-3/TRBV12-4	-	TRBJ2-5	13	TGTGCCAGCAGTGTAGCGGGAGGAGAGACCCAGTACTTC	CASSVAGGETQYF
TRBD1	TRBV7-9	-	TRBJ1-2	14	TGTGCCAGCAGCTTAGAGGGGGCCAGCAGTGGCTACACCTTC	CASSLEGASSGYTF
-	TRBV7-2	-	TRBJ1-5	12	TGTGCCAGCAGTATACAGGGTGAGCCCCAGCATTTT	CASSIQGEPQHF
-	TRBV1	-	TRBJ2-2	16	TGCACCAGCAGCCAGAGACTAGCGGAGAACACCGGGGAGCTGTTTTTT	CTSSQRLAENTGELFF
TRBD1	TRBV28	-	TRBJ2-7	15	TGTGCCAGCAGTTTGACAGGGGGTTCCTCCTACGAGCAGTACTTC	CASSLTGGSSYEQYF
-	TRBV18	-	TRBJ2-7	15	TGTGCCAGCTCACCACCGTCGCAGGCGTCCTACGAGCAGTACTTC	CASSPPSQASYEQYF
-	TRBV7-3	few	TRBJ2-1	15	TGTGCCAGCAGCTTAAGCCGGGAGACCTACAATGAGCAGTTCTTC	CASSLSRETYNEQFF
TRBD1	TRBV7-9	-	TRBJ1-1	14	TGTGCCAGCAGCTTATTGACAGGGATCACTGAAGCTTTCTTT	CASSLLTGITEAFF
TRBD2	TRBV3-1/TRBV3-2	-	TRBJ2-5	15	TGTGCCAGCAGCCCCGGGACTAGCGGGGCGGAGACCCAGTACTTC	CASSPGTSGAETQYF
-	TRBV6-2/TRBV6-3	-	TRBJ1-5	14	TGTGCCAGCAGTTTACTACCGATCAATCAGCCCCAGCATTTT	CASSLLPINQPQHF
-	TRBV7-2	-	TRBJ1-1	14	TGTGCCAGCAGCTCCCAGGGCGCTAACACTAAAGCTTTCTTT	CASSSQGANTKAFF
TRBD1	TRBV19	-	TRBJ2-7	15	TGTGCCAGTAGTATAGTTGGACAGGGCCTCTACGAGCAGTACTTC	CASSIVGQGLYEQYF
-	TRBV2	-	TRBJ1-6	15	TGTGCCAGCAGAGGACAGATTCGTTATAATTCACCCCTCCACTTT	CASRGQIRYNSPLHF
-	TRBV28	-	TRBJ2-7	13	TGTGCCAGCGAAAGAGACAGACCCTACGAGCAGTACTTC	CASERDRPYEQYF
-	TRBV28	-	TRBJ2-2	13	TGTGCCACCAGCAGTCAAGTTCCAGGGGAGCTGTTTTTT	CATSSQVPGELFF
TRBD1	TRBV19	-	TRBJ1-4	15	TGTGCCACTTCAAGAGGACAGGCAACTAATGAAAAACTGTTTTTT	CATSRGQATNEKLFF